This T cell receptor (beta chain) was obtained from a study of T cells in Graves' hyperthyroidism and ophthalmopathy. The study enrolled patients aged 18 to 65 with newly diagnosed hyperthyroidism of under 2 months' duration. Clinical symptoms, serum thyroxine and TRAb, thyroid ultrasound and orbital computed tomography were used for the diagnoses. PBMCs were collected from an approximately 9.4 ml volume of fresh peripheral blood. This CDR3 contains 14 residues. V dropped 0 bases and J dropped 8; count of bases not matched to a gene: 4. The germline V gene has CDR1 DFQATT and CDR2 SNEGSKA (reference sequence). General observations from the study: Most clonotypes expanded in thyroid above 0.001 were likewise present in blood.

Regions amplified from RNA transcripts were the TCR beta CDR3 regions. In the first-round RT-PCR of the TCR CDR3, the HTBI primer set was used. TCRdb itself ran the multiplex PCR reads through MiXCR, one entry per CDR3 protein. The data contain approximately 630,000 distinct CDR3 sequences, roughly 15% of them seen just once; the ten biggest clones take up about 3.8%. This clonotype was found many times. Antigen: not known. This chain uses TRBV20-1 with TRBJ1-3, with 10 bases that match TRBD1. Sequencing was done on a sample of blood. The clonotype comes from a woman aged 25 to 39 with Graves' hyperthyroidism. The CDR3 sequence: CSAREQTGGYTIYF. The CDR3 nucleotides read TGCAGTGCTAGAGAGCAGACAGGGGGCTACACCATATATTTT.